One sample yielded the 26 T cell receptor beta chains listed below, sequenced in a study of long-term antiretroviral therapy in people with HIV (dated by TCRdb to 2022 to 2024). The immunoSEQ hsTCRB v3.0 assay was used at survey level resolution to sequence the TRB variable region. The source is immuneACCESS, and TCRdb retained only in-frame sequences with V and J called. Part of the clones is not carried over; for the studies checked, unresolved V genes explain less than half of this, and the remainder is unexplained. This sample comprises over 25,000 clones, approximately 88% of them detected only once. 9.5% to 10% of the sample is taken by the ten largest. Specimen: unsorted PBMCs, collected 2.7 to 2.9 years after starting antiretroviral therapy. These TCRs come from a man aged 30 to 45 with HIV.

This clone has just one count. The chain couples TRBV12-5 to TRBJ2-1, with 10 positions matching TRBD2. Germline CDR1 and CDR2: LGHNT and FRNRAP. This CDR3 comprises 14 residues. V shed 4 bases and J 15 bases; nucleotides not matched to a gene: 12. CDR3 sequence reads: CASGSGTSAPVLFF. The CDR3 region has the DNA TGTGCTAGTGGTTCCGGGACTAGCGCACCCGTTCTGTTCTTC.

V usage is TRBV29-1 and J usage is TRBJ2-5; D gene unclear. Germline CDR1 reads SQVTM; CDR2 reads ANQGSEA. V was cut by 4 bases and J by 2 bases, with 2 bases left in between. The CDR3 contains 10 residues. The CDR3 bases are TGCAGCGTTGGGCAAGAGACCCAGTACTTC. This sequence encodes CSVGQETQYF.

The chain carries TRBV10-3 and TRBJ2-5, with D tentatively TRBD1 (6 bases). In germline, CDR1 is ENHRY, CDR2 SYGVKD. The CDR3 is 14 residues long. V was clipped by 6 bases and J by 1 base, with 12 bases between them. CDR3: CAIRAQGAQETQYF. CDR3 nucleotides: TGTGCCATCAGGGCACAGGGCGCCCAAGAGACCCAGTACTTC.

This sequence joins TRBV7-2 and TRBJ2-2; no reliable D call. V gave up 4 bases and J gave up 7 bases, with 13 bases separating them. Germline-derived CDR1 and CDR2 are SGHTA and FQGNSA. The CDR3 has 14 amino acids. The chain's CDR3 is CASSSRSIVGELFF. CDR3 nucleotide sequence: TGTGCCAGCAGCTCGCGCAGTATAGTCGGGGAGCTGTTTTTT.

This sequence joins TRBV27 and TRBJ1-6; D uncertain. In germline, CDR1 is MNHEY, CDR2 SMNVEV (reference sequence). CDR3 length: 16 amino acids. V was pared by 2 bases and J by 9 bases, with 17 bases between. The DNA of the CDR3 is TGTGCCAGCAGTTTACTACGGGTCCAATTGGGTTCACCCCTCCACTTT. The encoded protein is CASSLLRVQLGSPLHF.

This clone was detected only once. This chain joins TRBV7-9 and TRBJ2-5; the D call may be TRBD1 or TRBD2 (5 bases each). The germline V gene encodes CDR1 SEHNR and CDR2 FQNEAQ (reference sequence). The CDR3 totals 13 residues. V was shortened by 5 bases and J by 5 bases, with 12 bases between the two germline ends. This chain's CDR3 is CASSPGRWETQYF. The CDR3 DNA sequence: TGTGCCAGCAGCCCGGGACGGTGGGAGACCCAGTACTTC.

This clone was counted once. The chain combines TRBV19 with TRBJ1-5, with D uncertain. This CDR3 has 14 residues. V dropped 4 bases and J dropped 3 bases, with 10 bases sitting between them. Germline values: CDR1 LNHDA, CDR2 SQIVND (reference sequence). Here the CDR3 reads CASSSNGDNQPQHF. CDR3 in DNA: TGTGCCAGTAGTAGTAACGGGGACAATCAGCCCCAGCATTTT.

J is TRBJ1-1 and V is TRBV19; a possible D gene is TRBD1 (6 bases). The CDR3 is 16 residues long. CDR1 and CDR2 (germline): LNHDA, SQIVND (reference sequence). Between the trimmed V and J ends, which lost 11 bases and 3 bases, there was a span of 25 bases. CDR3 nucleotide sequence: TGTGCCGGCCTGAGGCAAGGGGGGTGGGGCCACACTGAAGCTTTCTTT. Encoded protein: CAGLRQGGWGHTEAFF.

The J gene is TRBJ1-1, the V gene TRBV4-2; a weak D match, TRBD1 (6 bases). CDR1 is LGHNA and CDR2 is YNFKEQ in the germline V gene. This CDR3 has 15 amino acids. Between the trimmed V and J ends, which lost 0 bases and 1 base, there was a span of 9 bases. CDR3 loop: CASSQDPRGNTEAFF. CDR3 sequence (DNA): TGTGCCAGCAGCCAAGATCCCAGGGGGAACACTGAAGCTTTCTTT.

The chain employs TRBV5-1 and TRBJ1-1, with 8 bases lining up with TRBD1. Looked up from germline, CDR1 is SGHRS and CDR2 is YFSETQ. The CDR3 loop spans 16 amino acids. Unmatched junction bases numbered 7, after V lost 3 bases and J lost 0 bases. CDR3 sequence: CASSSTGGLMNTEAFF. The DNA for the CDR3 is TGCGCCAGCAGCTCAACAGGGGGATTGATGAACACTGAAGCTTTCTTT. Complete variable domain (other parts from reference TRBV5-1 and TRBJ1-1): KAGVTQTPRYLIKTRGQQVTLSCSPISGHRSVSWYQQTPGQGLQFLFEYFSETQRNKGNFPGRFSGRQFSNSRSEMNVSTLELGDSALYLCASSSTGGLMNTEAFFGQGTRLTVV.

V gene TRBV5-1 combines with J gene TRBJ2-7; 7 nucleotides match TRBD1. The CDR3 extends over 15 amino acids. Trimming removed 3 bases from V and 1 base from J; junction bases left unmatched: 7. CDR1 SGHRS and CDR2 YFSETQ come from the germline V gene. CDR3 nucleotide sequence: TGCGCCAGCAGCTCAGCACAGGGGCAGTCCTACGAGCAGTACTTC. It encodes CASSSAQGQSYEQYF.

The chain is built from TRBV6-6 and TRBJ2-5; D may be TRBD1 (6 bases). Germline V lookup: CDR1 MNHNY, CDR2 SVGAGI (reference sequence). Trimming shortened V by 11 bases and J by 5 bases, and 18 bases separated the two germline ends. CDR3 size: 13 residues. The CDR3 DNA is TGTGCCGCAACGACAGGCTCGCGGGAGACCCAGTACTTC. Its translation: CAATTGSRETQYF.

This clone is labeled as medium-sized. The CDR3 DNA reads TGTGCCAGCTCCAAGGGGACCAATCAGCCCCAGCATTTT. Its protein product is CASSKGTNQPQHF. V gene TRBV6-5 combines with J gene TRBJ1-5; possibly TRBD1 for D (5 bases). V was trimmed by 8 bases and J by 3 bases, leaving 11 bases between them. Germline CDR1 reads MNHEY; CDR2 reads SVGAGI. There are 13 residues in the CDR3.

The chain combines TRBV5-4 with TRBJ2-3; unclear D gene. This CDR3 spans 12 amino acids. With 3 bases removed from V and 2 bases from J, the gap between germline ends came to 4 bases. Germline V gene lookup returns CDR1 SGHNT and CDR2 YYREEE (reference sequence). The CDR3 DNA reads TGTGCCAGCAGCTCTTCCACAGATACGCAGTATTTT. It specifies CASSSSTDTQYF.

The chain's CDR3 is CASSWGTSGRGEQYF. As DNA, the CDR3 is TGTGCCAGCAGCTGGGGGACTAGCGGGAGAGGCGAGCAGTACTTC. V is TRBV7-2 and J is TRBJ2-7; TRBD2 aligns across 14 bases. Germline-derived CDR1 and CDR2 are SGHTA and FQGNSA. With 4 bases clipped from V and 6 bases from J, the junction kept 5 bases outside the gene matches. The CDR3 is made up of 15 amino acids.

The rearrangement links TRBV18 to TRBJ1-1; a possible D gene is TRBD1 (5 bases). The CDR3 consists of 16 residues. Trimming shortened V by 5 bases and J by 1 base, and 17 bases separated the two germline ends. CDR1 and CDR2 from the germline V gene are KGHSH and LQKENI. The CDR3 loop is CASSSDRGGKNTEAFF. CDR3 sequence (DNA): TGTGCCAGCTCATCCGACCGGGGCGGAAAGAACACTGAAGCTTTCTTT.

In its sample, this clone was seen once. The chain recombines TRBV29-1 with TRBJ2-3, with TRBD2 identical over 9 bases. The junction had 4 bases not matched to a gene; V was cut back by 5 bases and J by 1 base. The germline CDR1 and CDR2 sequences are SQVTM and ANQGSEA. This CDR3 is 14 amino acids long. CDR3 sequence reads: CSVLAGVGTDTQYF. The DNA of the CDR3 is TGCAGCGTTTTAGCGGGAGTGGGCACAGATACGCAGTATTTT.

V usage is TRBV11-2 and J usage is TRBJ2-1; D gene ambiguous. The CDR3 loop spans 13 amino acids. Trimming took off 1 base at V and 5 bases at J, with 6 bases between the two ends. Germline V gene sequence: CDR1 SGHAT, CDR2 FQNNGV. Here the CDR3 DNA reads TGTGCCAGCAGCTTAGTTTGGGACAATGAGCAGTTCTTC. Protein product: CASSLVWDNEQFF.

The chain recombines TRBV4-1 with TRBJ2-1; 9 bases map to TRBD2. CDR1 is MGHRA and CDR2 is YSYEKL in the germline V gene. This CDR3 spans 19 amino acids. J lost 6 bases, V lost 10 bases, and 25 bases had no gene match. The chain's CDR3 is CAIVLPPATSSGKVNEQFF. For the CDR3, the DNA is TGCGCCATCGTCCTTCCTCCGGCGACTTCTAGCGGGAAGGTCAATGAGCAGTTCTTC.

This clone showed up just once. The genes are TRBV18 and TRBJ2-1; 7 positions match TRBD1. V lost 3 bases, J lost 1 base, and 9 bases stayed unmatched. This CDR3 spans 17 amino acids. Germline CDR1 is KGHSH and CDR2 is LQKENI. For the CDR3, the DNA is TGTGCCAGCTCACCGTTACAGGGGACGGGGTCCTACAATGAGCAGTTCTTC. Translated: CASSPLQGTGSYNEQFF. Full variable domain (outside the CDR3, taken from reference TRBV18 and TRBJ2-1): NAGVMQNPRHLVRRRGQEARLRCSPMKGHSHVYWYRQLPEEGLKFMVYLQKENIIDESGMPKERFSAEFPKEGPSILRIQQVVRGDSAAYFCASSPLQGTGSYNEQFFGPGTRLTVL.

V gene TRBV18 combines with J gene TRBJ2-3; 10 nucleotides line up with TRBD2. The CDR3 runs to 18 residues. Germline V gene data show CDR1 as KGHSH and CDR2 as LQKENI. After removal of 2 bases from V and 4 bases from J, the junction contained 12 bases not matched to a gene. The CDR3 reads CASSPTVAGGFVPDTQYF. The CDR3 DNA reads as TGTGCCAGCTCACCAACGGTAGCGGGAGGTTTCGTCCCAGATACGCAGTATTTT.

This chain links TRBV6-5 with TRBJ2-7; the D is unclear. This CDR3 comprises 13 residues. Deletions cut 5 bases from V and 9 bases from J, with 17 bases between. CDR1 MNHEY and CDR2 SVGAGI come from the germline V gene. The DNA for the CDR3 is TGTGCCAGCAGTCACAAGCCCCAAAAAGGGCAGTACTTC. Translation gives CASSHKPQKGQYF.

The chain combines TRBV18 with TRBJ2-7; D might be TRBD2 (5 bases). Germline V CDR1 and CDR2: KGHSH, LQKENI. The ends were cut back, 2 bases at V and 0 bases at J, with 14 bases in the middle. CDR3 length equals 16 residues. CDR3 sequence reads: CASSPIPPGYSYEQYF. The DNA of the CDR3 is TGTGCCAGCTCACCAATCCCCCCGGGATACTCCTACGAGCAGTACTTC.

This chain connects TRBV7-9 to TRBJ1-6, with 7 bases matching TRBD1. The CDR3 runs to 14 residues. Germline V gene sequence: CDR1 SEHNR, CDR2 FQNEAQ (reference sequence). With 6 bases clipped from V and 9 bases from J, the junction kept 8 bases outside the gene matches. CDR3 bases: TGTGCCAGCAGTTCCGGGACAGTGGGTTCACCCCTCCACTTT. Translation gives CASSSGTVGSPLHF.

This clone appeared once. This chain connects TRBV27 to TRBJ1-1; TRBD1 might be the D (6 bases). The CDR3 covers 14 residues. Germline lookup yields CDR1 MNHEY and CDR2 SMNVEV (reference sequence). V lost 6 bases and J lost 1, with 12 bases in between. In DNA, the CDR3 is TGTGCCAGCAGATTACAGGGACAGAACACTGAAGCTTTCTTT. It is translated as CASRLQGQNTEAFF.

The V and J genes are TRBV2 and TRBJ2-2; a possible D gene is TRBD2 (5 bases). Trimming took off 3 bases at V and 8 bases at J, with 13 bases between the two ends. The CDR3 is 14 residues long. Germline V CDR1 and CDR2: SNHLY, FYNNEI. CDR3 in amino acids: CASSERALAGELFF. In DNA, the CDR3 is TGTGCCAGCAGTGAGAGGGCCTTGGCGGGGGAGCTGTTTTTT.